This T cell receptor beta chain came from a study of shared clonotypes between healthy human individuals. Findings and limits, study-wide: Rarefaction exposed incomplete sorted-subset sequencing despite large depth.

Regarding this clone: What it recognizes is unknown.

Deep was the level at which the assay was run. Each sorted subset replicate got 200 ng genomic DNA, roughly 33,000 genomes. Some clones are missing from TCRdb's copy, which holds only in-frame ones; the method was immunoSEQ multiplex PCR. The sample lists 1.4 million or so clones, about 98.5% seen once, with over 0.3% in the top ten. The CDR3 sequence is 13 residues long. V lost 5 bases, J lost 9 bases, and 16 bases lay in between. Germline assignment: CDR1 MNHEY and CDR2 SMNVEV (reference sequence). The chain uses TRBV27 and TRBJ1-2; a weak D match, TRBD1 (6 bases). Source material: naive CD4+ T cells sorted from blood. The subset is: CD45RA+ positively selected. The sequence came from a man younger than 45 in good health. CDR3 in DNA: TGTGCCAGCAGTCCAGGACAGATACCTCGCTACACCTTC. Amino acids: CASSPGQIPRYTF.